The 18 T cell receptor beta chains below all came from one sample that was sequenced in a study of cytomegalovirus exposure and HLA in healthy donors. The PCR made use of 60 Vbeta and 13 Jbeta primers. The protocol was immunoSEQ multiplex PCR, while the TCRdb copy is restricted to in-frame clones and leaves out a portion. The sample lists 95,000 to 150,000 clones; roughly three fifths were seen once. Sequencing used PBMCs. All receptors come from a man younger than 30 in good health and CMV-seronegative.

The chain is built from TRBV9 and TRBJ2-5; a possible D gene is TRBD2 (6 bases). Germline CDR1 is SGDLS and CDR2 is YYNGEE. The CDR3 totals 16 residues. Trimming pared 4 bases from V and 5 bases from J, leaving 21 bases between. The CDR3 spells CASSLTGTSPRETQYF. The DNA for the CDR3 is TGTGCCAGCAGCCTAACGGGGACTTCACCCCGGGAGACCCAGTACTTC.

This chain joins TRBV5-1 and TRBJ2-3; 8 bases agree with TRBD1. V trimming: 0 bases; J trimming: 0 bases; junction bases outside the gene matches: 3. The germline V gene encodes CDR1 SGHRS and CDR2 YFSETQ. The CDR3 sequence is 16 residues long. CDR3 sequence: CASSLGQGTSTDTQYF. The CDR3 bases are TGCGCCAGCAGCTTGGGACAGGGGACAAGCACAGATACGCAGTATTTT.

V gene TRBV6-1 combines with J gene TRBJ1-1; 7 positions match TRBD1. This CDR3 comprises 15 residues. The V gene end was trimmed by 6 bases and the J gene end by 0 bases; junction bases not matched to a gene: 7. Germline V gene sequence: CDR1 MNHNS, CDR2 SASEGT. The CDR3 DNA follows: TGTGCCAGCAGCGGGACAGCTCTAATGAACACTGAAGCTTTCTTT. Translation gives CASSGTALMNTEAFF.

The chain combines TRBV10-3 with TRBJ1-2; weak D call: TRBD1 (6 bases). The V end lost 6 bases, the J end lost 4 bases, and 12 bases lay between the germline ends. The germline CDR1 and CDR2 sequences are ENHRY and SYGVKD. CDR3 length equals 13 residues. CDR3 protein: CAISRQVGYGYTF. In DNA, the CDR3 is TGTGCCATCAGCAGACAGGTGGGCTATGGCTACACCTTC.

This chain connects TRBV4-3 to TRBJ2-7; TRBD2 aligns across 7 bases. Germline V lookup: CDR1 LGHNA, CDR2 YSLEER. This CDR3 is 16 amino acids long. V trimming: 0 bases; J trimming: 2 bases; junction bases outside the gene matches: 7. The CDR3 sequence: CASSQDLADTPYEQYF. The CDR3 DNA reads TGCGCCAGCAGCCAAGATCTAGCGGATACACCCTACGAGCAGTACTTC.

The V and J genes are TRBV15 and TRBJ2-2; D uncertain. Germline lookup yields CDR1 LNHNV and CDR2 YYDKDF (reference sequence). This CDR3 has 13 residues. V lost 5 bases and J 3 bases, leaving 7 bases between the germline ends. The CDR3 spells CATSGGDTGELFF. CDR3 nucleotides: TGTGCCACCAGCGGCGGAGACACCGGGGAGCTGTTTTTT.

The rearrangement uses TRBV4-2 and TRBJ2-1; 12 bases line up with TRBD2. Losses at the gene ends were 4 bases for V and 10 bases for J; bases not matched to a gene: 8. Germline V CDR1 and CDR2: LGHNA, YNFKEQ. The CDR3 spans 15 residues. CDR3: CASSRRLAGDQEQFF. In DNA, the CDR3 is TGTGCCAGCAGCCGCCGACTAGCGGGAGATCAGGAGCAGTTCTTC.

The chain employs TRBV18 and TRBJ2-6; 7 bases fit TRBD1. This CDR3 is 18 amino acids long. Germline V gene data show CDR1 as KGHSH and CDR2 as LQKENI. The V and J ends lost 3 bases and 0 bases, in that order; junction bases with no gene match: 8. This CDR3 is CASSPRGTVGSGANVLTF. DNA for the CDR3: TGTGCCAGCTCACCGAGAGGGACAGTGGGCTCTGGGGCCAACGTCCTGACTTTC.

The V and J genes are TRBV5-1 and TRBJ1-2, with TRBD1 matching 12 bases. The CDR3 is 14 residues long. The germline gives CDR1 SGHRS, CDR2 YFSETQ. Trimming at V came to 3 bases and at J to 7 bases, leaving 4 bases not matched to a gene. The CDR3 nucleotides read TGCGCCAGCAGCTCGGGACAGGGGGCCGGTGGCTACACCTTC. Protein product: CASSSGQGAGGYTF.

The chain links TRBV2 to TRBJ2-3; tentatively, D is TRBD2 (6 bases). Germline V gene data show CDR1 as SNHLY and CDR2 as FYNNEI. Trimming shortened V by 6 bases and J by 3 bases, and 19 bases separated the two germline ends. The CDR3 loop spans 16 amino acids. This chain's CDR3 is CASSPLLATKTDTQYF. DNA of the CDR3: TGTGCCAGCAGCCCTCTACTAGCCACAAAAACAGATACGCAGTATTTT. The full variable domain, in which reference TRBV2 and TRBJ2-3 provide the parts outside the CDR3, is EPEVTQTPSHQVTQMGQEVILRCVPISNHLYFYWYRQILGQKVEFLVSFYNNEISEKSEIFDDQFSVERPDGSNFTLKIRSTKLEDSAMYFCASSPLLATKTDTQYFGPGTRLTVL.

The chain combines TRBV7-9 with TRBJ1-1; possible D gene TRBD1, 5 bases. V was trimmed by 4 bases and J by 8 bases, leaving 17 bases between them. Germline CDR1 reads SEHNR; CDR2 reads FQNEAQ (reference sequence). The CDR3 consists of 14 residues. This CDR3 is CASSSPGAGREAFF. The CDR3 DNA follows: TGTGCCAGCAGCTCCCCCGGGGCGGGGCGCGAAGCTTTCTTT.

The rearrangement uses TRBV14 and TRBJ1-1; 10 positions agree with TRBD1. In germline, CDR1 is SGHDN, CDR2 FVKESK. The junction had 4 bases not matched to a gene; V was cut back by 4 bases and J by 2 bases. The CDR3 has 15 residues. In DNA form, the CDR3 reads TGTGCCAGCAGCCTTGGGACAGGGGTTAACACTGAAGCTTTCTTT. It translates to CASSLGTGVNTEAFF.

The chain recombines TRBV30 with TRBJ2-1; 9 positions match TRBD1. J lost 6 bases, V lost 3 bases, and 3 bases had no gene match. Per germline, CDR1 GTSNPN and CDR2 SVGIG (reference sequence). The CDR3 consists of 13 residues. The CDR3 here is CAWRGQGGNEQFF. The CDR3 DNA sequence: TGTGCCTGGAGGGGACAGGGAGGCAATGAGCAGTTCTTC.

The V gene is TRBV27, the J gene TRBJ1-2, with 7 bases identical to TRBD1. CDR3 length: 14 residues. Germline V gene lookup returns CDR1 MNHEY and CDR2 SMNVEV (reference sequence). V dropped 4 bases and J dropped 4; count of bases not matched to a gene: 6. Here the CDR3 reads CASSSLGQLYGYTF. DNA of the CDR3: TGTGCCAGCAGTTCCCTGGGACAGCTCTATGGCTACACCTTC.

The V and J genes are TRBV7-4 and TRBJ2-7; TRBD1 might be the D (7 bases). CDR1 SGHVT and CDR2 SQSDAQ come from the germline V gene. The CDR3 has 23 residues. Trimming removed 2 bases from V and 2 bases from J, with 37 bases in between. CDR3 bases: TGTGCCAGCAGCTTAAGGCCCAACAGGGGTGGGACGAGGGAAGGAGGGAAGCCCTACGAGCAGTACTTC. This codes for CASSLRPNRGGTREGGKPYEQYF.

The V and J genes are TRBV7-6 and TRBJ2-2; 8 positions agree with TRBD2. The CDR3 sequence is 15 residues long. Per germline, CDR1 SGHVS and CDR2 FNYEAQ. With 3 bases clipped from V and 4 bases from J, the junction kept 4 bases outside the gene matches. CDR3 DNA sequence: TGTGCCAGCAGCTTTCGAGCGGGGGCCACCGGGGAGCTGTTTTTT. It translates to CASSFRAGATGELFF.

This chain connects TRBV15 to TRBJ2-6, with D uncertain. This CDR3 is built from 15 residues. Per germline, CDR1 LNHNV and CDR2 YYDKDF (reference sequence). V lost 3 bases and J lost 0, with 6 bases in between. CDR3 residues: CATSSLSSGANVLTF. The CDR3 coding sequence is TGTGCCACCAGCAGTCTAAGCTCTGGGGCCAACGTCCTGACTTTC.

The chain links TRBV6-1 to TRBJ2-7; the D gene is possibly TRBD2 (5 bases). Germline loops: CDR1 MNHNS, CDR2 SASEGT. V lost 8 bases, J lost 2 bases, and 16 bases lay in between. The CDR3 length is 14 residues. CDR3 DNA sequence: TGTGCCAGCCCAGCGGCGGAGCCACCCTACGAGCAGTACTTC. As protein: CASPAAEPPYEQYF.